The following is a T cell receptor beta chain sequence with its context. The target antigen is unknown. This entry belongs to a study of T cell responses to AZD1222 COVID-19 vaccine. Study-level points and caveats: At baseline, seropositivity was found in only a handful of AZD1222 recipients. The donor group comprised mostly white British people and more females; the analysis possibly underestimated clonal diversity. After two AZD1222 doses, spike-specific TCR breadth and depth rose versus day 0.

This CDR3 is built from 15 residues. Assay used: immunoSEQ multiplex PCR; TCRdb lists only in-frame clones, some missing. The profile shows about 140,000 clones, roughly 89% of them singletons. This sequence joins TRBV21-1 and TRBJ2-7; TRBD1 was called by the table and not checked on the DNA. TRBV21-1 is a recognized pseudogene. The sample here was peripheral blood, taken on day 0 of AZD1222 vaccination. This TCR derives from an adult in good health. The CDR3 here is CASSKGQGVSYEQYF. The DNA for the CDR3 is TGTGCCAGCAGCAAAGGCCAGGGGGTATCCTACGAGCAGTACTTC.